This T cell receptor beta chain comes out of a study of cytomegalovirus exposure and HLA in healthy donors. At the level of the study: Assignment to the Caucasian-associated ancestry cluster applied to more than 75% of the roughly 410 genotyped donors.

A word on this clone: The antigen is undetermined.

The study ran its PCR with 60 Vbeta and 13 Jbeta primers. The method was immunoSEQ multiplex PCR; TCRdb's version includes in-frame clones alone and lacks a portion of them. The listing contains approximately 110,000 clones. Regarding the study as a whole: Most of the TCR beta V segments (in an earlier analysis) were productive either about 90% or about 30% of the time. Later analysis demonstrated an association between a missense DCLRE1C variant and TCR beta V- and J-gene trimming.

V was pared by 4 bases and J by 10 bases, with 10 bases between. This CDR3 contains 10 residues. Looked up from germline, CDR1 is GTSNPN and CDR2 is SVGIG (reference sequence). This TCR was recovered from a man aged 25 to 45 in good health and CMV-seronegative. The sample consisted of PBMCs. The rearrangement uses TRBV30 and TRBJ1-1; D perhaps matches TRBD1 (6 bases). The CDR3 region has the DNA TGTGCCTGGATTGAGGGGGTAGCTTTCTTT. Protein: CAWIEGVAFF.